Listed below are T cell receptor beta chains from one sample, sequenced in a study of cytomegalovirus exposure and HLA in healthy donors. Assay used: immunoSEQ multiplex PCR; TCRdb lists only in-frame clones, some missing. In the table there are 150,000 to 200,000 clones, around 77% of which are singletons. The sample taken for sequencing was PBMCs. Every receptor here comes from a woman under 40 in good health and CMV-seronegative. Each CDR3 is given with its conserved first and last residue. D genes are given only for firm matches. The size of a clone is reported for some rows only, either as once, few or many, or as a class for expanded clones.

CDR3aa	CDR3nt	abundance	d_gene	j_gene	v_gene
CASSPDRAVLMNTEAFF	TGTGCCAGCAGCCCCGACAGGGCAGTTTTAATGAACACTGAAGCTTTCTTT	.	TRBD1	TRBJ1-1	TRBV7-9
CAWTQGPDEQYF	TGTGCCTGGACCCAGGGGCCGGACGAGCAGTACTTC	.	.	TRBJ2-7	TRBV30
CASSSLGAYSLHF	TGTGCCAGCAGCTCACTTGGGGCCTACTCCCTCCACTTT	.	.	TRBJ1-6	TRBV5-4
CASSEWDTNEQFF	TGTGCCAGCAGTGAATGGGACACCAATGAGCAGTTCTTC	.	.	TRBJ2-1	TRBV2
CASSLFGGSYGYTF	TGTGCCAGCAGCTTGTTTGGGGGCTCCTATGGCTACACCTTC	.	.	TRBJ1-2	TRBV5-6
CASSDSGAQGYGYTF	TGTGCCAGCAGTGACTCGGGGGCGCAAGGCTATGGCTACACCTTC	few	.	TRBJ1-2	TRBV6-4
CASSSSARTKNTIYF	TGTGCCAGCAGCTCGTCGGCCCGGACTAAGAACACCATATATTTT	.	.	TRBJ1-3	TRBV5-6
CASSQTGSGNTIYF	TGCGCCAGCAGCCAAACAGGGTCTGGAAACACCATATATTTT	.	.	TRBJ1-3	TRBV4-1
CASSIAVDRGYGYTF	TGTGCCAGTAGTATAGCCGTGGACAGGGGGTATGGCTACACCTTC	.	TRBD1	TRBJ1-2	TRBV19
CASSQEWGGGEQYF	TGCGCCAGCAGCCAAGAATGGGGGGGTGGCGAGCAGTACTTC	.	TRBD2	TRBJ2-7	TRBV4-3
CASSQEALGTGAVYEQYF	TGCGCCAGCAGCCAAGAAGCATTAGGGACAGGGGCCGTCTACGAGCAGTACTTC	few	TRBD1	TRBJ2-7	TRBV4-3
CATSNRQGQPQHF	TGTGCCACCAGCAACAGACAGGGACAGCCCCAGCATTTT	.	TRBD1	TRBJ1-5	TRBV15
CASRGQDNQPQHF	TGTGCCAGCAGAGGACAGGATAATCAGCCCCAGCATTTT	.	TRBD1	TRBJ1-5	TRBV2
CASREEYTDTQYF	TGTGCCAGTCGGGAGGAGTACACAGATACGCAGTATTTT	.	TRBD2	TRBJ2-3	TRBV19
CASRYAVGTAF	TGTGCCAGCAGGTATGCCGTTGGGACAGCCTTT	.	TRBD1	TRBJ1-4	TRBV2
CASSRGQETQYF	TGTGCCAGTAGTAGAGGGCAAGAGACCCAGTACTTC	few	.	TRBJ2-5	TRBV19
CAWRRDGNYGYTF	TGTGCCTGGAGGAGGGATGGGAACTATGGCTACACCTTC	.	.	TRBJ1-2	TRBV30
CASSLGGPEAFF	TGTGCCAGCAGTCTGGGGGGTCCTGAAGCTTTCTTT	.	.	TRBJ1-1	TRBV5-6
CASSFSENNSPLHF	TGTGCCAGCAGTTTCTCAGAAAATAATTCACCCCTCCACTTT	once	.	TRBJ1-6	TRBV27
CASSPDSPYGYTF	TGTGCCAGCAGTCCGGACAGCCCCTATGGCTACACCTTC	.	.	TRBJ1-2	TRBV6-5
CASSYLTVGGYTF	TGTGCCAGCAGTTATTTAACAGTTGGTGGCTACACCTTC	.	.	TRBJ1-2	TRBV6-5
CASSLEGSYNSPLHF	TGCGCCAGCAGCTTGGAGGGGTCCTATAATTCACCCCTCCACTTT	.	.	TRBJ1-6	TRBV5-1
CASSGSNRGEQFF	TGTGCCAGCAGTGGGTCAAATCGGGGTGAGCAGTTCTTC	.	.	TRBJ2-1	TRBV2
CAWSGGGTNTQYF	TGTGCCTGGAGTGGGGGGGGGACCAATACGCAGTATTTT	.	TRBD2	TRBJ2-3	TRBV30
CASSSADRVNQPQHF	TGTGCCAGCAGTTCAGCTGACAGGGTCAATCAGCCCCAGCATTTT	many	TRBD1	TRBJ1-5	TRBV6-6